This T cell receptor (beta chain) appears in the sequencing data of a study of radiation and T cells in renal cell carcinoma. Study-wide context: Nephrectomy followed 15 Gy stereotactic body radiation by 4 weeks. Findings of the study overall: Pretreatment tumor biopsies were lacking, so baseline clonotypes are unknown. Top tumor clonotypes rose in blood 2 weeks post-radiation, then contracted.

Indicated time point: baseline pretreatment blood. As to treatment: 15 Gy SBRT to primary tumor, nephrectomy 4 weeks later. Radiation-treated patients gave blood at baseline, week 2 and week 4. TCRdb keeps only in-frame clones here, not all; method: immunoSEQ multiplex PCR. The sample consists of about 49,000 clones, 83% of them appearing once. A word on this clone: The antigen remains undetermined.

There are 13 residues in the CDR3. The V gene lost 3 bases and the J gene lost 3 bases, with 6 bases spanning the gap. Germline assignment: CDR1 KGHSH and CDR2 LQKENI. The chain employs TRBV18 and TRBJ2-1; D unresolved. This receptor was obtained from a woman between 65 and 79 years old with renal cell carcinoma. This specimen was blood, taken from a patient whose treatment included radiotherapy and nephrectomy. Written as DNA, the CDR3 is TGTGCCAGCTCACCTGGCGACTACAATGAGCAGTTCTTC. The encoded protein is CASSPGDYNEQFF.